This T cell receptor delta chain was sequenced in a study of gamma-delta chains in newborns, infants, children. TCRdb reanalysed the reads via CATT. The sample holds roughly 11,000 delta-chain clones; around 3.5% are singletons and the top ten take approximately 9.3%. On this clone: It may be a read error: a sequence one base away is much more abundant. Other DNA sequences in this sample translate to the same CDR3.

The source material was blood. The sequence was obtained from a child who was a newborn, infant or young child, either healthy, febrile or measles-vaccinated (not recorded which).

DNA of the CDR3: TGTGCCTGTGACACAATTGGGGGATACGGCTCCTGGGACACCCGACAGATGTTTTTC. Its protein product is CACDTIGGYGSWDTRQMFF. The chain is built from TRDV2 and TRDJ3, with 11 positions matching TRDD3. CDR1 GEAIGNYY and CDR2 EKD come from the germline V gene. V trimming: 1 base; J trimming: 0 bases; junction bases outside the gene matches: 4. This CDR3 has 19 amino acids.